This T cell receptor (beta chain) was sequenced during a study of T cells expressing NK-cell markers. At the level of the study: Source material for TCR beta repertoires consisted of sorted CD3+CD56+NKG2C+, CD3+CD56+NKG2C- and CD3+CD56-NKG2C+ T cells. Seven donors tested HCMV-seropositive and one tested seronegative among the eight sequenced. Study-wide points: It is unclear if expanded NKG2C-expressing clones target HCMV antigens. The dominant NKG2C+ clonotypes represented about 1.0-7.5% of CD8+ T cells in six donors.

TCRdb re-called the 5' RACE reads and gives one entry per CDR3 protein, without DNA. In total, the table holds some 340,000 distinct CDR3 sequences. The CDR3 sequence is 18 residues long. Looked up from germline, CDR1 is SGHAT and CDR2 is FQNNGV. As regards this clonotype: The antigen remains undetermined.

This chain uses TRBV11-2 with TRBJ2-3; absent DNA, TCRdb's TRBD1 call cannot be checked. Sequencing input: blood T cells: a sorted CD56 or NKG2C T cell subset, CD4+ or CD8+ T cells, or bulk PBMC T cells (not recorded which). This clonotype was obtained from a man aged 18-69 years in good health. The chain's CDR3 is CASSPNPGGDPSTDTQYF.